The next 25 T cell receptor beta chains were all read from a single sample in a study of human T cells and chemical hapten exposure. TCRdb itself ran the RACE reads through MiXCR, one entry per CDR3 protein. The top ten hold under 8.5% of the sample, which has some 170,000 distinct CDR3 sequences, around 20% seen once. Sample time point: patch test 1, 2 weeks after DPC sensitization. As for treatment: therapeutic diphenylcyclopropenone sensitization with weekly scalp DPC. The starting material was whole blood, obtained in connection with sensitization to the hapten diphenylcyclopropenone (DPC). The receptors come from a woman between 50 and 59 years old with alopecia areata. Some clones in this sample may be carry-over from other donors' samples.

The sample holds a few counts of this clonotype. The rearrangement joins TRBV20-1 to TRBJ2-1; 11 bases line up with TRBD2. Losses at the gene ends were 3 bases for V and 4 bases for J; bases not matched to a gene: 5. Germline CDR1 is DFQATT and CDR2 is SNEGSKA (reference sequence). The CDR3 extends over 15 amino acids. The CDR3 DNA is TGCAGTGCTAGTCCGACTAGCGGGATTTACAATGAGCAGTTCTTC. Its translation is CSASPTSGIYNEQFF.

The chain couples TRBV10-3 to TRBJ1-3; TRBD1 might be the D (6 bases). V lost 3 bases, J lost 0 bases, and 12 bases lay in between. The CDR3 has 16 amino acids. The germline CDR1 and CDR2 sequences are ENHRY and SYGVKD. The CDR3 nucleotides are TGTGCCATCAGTGACCCACAGGGCTTCTCTGGAAACACCATATATTTT. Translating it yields CAISDPQGFSGNTIYF.

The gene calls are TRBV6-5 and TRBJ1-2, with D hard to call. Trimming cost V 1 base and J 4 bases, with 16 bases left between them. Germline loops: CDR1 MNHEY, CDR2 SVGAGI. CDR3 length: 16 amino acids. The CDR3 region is CASSYYISGIPYGYTF. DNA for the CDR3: TGTGCCAGCAGTTACTACATCTCAGGCATCCCCTATGGCTACACCTTC.

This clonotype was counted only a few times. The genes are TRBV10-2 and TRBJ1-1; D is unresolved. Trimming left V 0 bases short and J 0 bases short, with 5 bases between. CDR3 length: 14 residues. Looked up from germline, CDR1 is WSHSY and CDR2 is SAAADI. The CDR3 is CASSESSVNTEAFF. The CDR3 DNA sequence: TGCGCCAGCAGTGAGTCTTCAGTGAACACTGAAGCTTTCTTT.

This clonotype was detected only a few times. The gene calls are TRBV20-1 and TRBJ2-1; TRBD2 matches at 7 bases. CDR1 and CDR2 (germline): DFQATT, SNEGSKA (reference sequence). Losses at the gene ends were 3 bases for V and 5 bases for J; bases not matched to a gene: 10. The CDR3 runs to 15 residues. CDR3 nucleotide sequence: TGCAGTGCTAGTCGGCCTAGCGGAGCCCACAATGAGCAGTTCTTC. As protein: CSASRPSGAHNEQFF.

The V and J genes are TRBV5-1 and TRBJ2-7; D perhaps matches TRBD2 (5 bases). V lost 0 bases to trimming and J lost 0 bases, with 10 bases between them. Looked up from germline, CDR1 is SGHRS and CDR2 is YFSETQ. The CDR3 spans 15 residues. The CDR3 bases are TGCGCCAGCAGCTTGGACGGCGACTACTCCTACGAGCAGTACTTC. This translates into CASSLDGDYSYEQYF. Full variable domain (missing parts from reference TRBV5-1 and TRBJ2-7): KAGVTQTPRYLIKTRGQQVTLSCSPISGHRSVSWYQQTPGQGLQFLFEYFSETQRNKGNFPGRFSGRQFSNSRSEMNVSTLELGDSALYLCASSLDGDYSYEQYFGPGTRLTVT.

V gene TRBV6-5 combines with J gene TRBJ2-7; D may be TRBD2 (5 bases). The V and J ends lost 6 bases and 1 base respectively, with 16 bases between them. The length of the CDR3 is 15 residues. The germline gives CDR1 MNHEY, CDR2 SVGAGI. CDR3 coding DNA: TGTGCCAGCAGCCACACGGCACTAGTATCCTACGAGCAGTACTTC. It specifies CASSHTALVSYEQYF.

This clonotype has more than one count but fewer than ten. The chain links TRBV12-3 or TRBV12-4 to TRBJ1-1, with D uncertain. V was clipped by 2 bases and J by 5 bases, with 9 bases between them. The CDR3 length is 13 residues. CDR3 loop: CASSLTGQTEAFF. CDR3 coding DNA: TGTGCCAGCAGTTTAACTGGTCAGACTGAAGCTTTCTTT.

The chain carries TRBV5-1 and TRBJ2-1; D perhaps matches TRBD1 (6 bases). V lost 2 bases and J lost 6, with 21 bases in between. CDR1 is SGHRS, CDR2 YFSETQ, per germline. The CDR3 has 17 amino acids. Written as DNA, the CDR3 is TGCGCCAGCAGCTTTCCGACAGGTCAGTTTGAAGTCAATGAGCAGTTCTTC. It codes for CASSFPTGQFEVNEQFF. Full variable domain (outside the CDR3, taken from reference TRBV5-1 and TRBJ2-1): KAGVTQTPRYLIKTRGQQVTLSCSPISGHRSVSWYQQTPGQGLQFLFEYFSETQRNKGNFPGRFSGRQFSNSRSEMNVSTLELGDSALYLCASSFPTGQFEVNEQFFGPGTRLTVL.

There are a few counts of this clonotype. DNA of the CDR3: TGCGCCAGCAGCTTCCGGACAGGGCCGAACAATGAGCAGTTCTTC. Protein: CASSFRTGPNNEQFF. This rearrangement joins TRBV5-1 to TRBJ2-1; 8 nucleotides line up with TRBD1. The CDR3 has 15 amino acids. The germline V gene has CDR1 SGHRS and CDR2 YFSETQ. V dropped 2 bases and J dropped 5; count of bases not matched to a gene: 6.

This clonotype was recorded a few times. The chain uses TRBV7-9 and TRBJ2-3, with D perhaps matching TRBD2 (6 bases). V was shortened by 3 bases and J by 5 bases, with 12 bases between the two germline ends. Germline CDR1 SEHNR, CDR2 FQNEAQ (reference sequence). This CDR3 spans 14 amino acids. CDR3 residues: CASSFNLARDTQYF. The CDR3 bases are TGTGCCAGCAGCTTCAACCTAGCGCGAGATACGCAGTATTTT.

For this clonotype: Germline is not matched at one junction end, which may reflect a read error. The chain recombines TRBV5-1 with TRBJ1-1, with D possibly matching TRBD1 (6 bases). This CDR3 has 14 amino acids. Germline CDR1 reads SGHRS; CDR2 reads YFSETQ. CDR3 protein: CTSSFGQMNTEAFF. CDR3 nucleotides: TGCACCAGCAGCTTTGGACAGATGAACACTGAAGCTTTCTTT.

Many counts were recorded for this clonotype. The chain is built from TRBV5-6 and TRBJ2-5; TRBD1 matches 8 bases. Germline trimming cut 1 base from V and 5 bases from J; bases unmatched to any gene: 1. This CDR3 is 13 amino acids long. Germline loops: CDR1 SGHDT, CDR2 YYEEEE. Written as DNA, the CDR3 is TGTGCCAGCAGCTTGAGGACAGGGGAGACCCAGTACTTC. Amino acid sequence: CASSLRTGETQYF.

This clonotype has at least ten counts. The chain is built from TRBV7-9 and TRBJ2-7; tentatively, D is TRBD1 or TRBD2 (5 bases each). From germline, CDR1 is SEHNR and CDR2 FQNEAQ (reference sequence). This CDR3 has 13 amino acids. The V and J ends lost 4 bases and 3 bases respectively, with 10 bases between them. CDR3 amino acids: CASSWETVYEQYF. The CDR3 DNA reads TGTGCCAGCAGCTGGGAGACAGTCTACGAGCAGTACTTC.

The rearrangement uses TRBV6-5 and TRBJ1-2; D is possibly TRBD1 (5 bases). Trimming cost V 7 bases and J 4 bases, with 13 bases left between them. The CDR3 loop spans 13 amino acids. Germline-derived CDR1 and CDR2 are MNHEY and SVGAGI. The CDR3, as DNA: TGTGCCAGCACCACGGGACTTCGCTATGGCTACACCTTC. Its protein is CASTTGLRYGYTF.

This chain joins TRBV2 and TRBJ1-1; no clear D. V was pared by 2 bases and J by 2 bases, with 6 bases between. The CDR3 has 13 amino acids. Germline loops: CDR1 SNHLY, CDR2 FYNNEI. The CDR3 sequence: CASSENRNTEAFF. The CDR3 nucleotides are TGTGCCAGCAGTGAAAATAGAAACACTGAAGCTTTCTTT.

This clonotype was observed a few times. The CDR3 sequence: CAWSGVVSGYTF. CDR3 nucleotide sequence: TGTGCCTGGAGTGGGGTTGTTAGTGGCTACACCTTC. The chain employs TRBV30 and TRBJ1-2, with D uncertain. Trimming took off 1 base at V and 7 bases at J, with 10 bases between the two ends. Germline V gene sequence: CDR1 GTSNPN, CDR2 SVGIG (reference sequence). This CDR3 is 12 amino acids long.

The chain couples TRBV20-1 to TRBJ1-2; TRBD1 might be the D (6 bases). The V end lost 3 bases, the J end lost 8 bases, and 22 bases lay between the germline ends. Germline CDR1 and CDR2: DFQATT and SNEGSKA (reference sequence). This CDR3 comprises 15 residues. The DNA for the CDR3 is TGCAGTGCTAGGGGGGCGGGGCGAACGGCTACAGGCTACACCTTC. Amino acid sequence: CSARGAGRTATGYTF.

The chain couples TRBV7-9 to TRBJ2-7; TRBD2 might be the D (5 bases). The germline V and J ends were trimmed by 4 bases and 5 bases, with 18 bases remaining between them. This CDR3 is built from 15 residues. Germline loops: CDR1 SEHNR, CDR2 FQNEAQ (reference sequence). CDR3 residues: CASSSHGIERDEQYF. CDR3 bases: TGTGCCAGCAGCTCCCATGGGATAGAGAGGGACGAGCAGTACTTC.

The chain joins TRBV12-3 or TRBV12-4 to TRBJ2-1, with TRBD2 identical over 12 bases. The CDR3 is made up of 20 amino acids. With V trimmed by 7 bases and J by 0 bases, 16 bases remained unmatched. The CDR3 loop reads CASKPGGRGLAGPSYNEQFF. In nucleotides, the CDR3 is TGTGCCAGCAAACCGGGCGGGCGAGGACTAGCGGGACCCTCCTACAATGAGCAGTTCTTC.

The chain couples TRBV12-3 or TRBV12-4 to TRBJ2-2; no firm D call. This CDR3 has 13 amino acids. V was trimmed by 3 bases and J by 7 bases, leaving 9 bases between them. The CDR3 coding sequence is TGTGCCAGCAGTTTGACTGGTAGCGGGGAGCTGTTTTTT. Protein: CASSLTGSGELFF.

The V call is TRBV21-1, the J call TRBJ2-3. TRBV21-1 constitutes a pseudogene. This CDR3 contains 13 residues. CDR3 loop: CASSKAGRDTQYF. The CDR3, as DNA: TGTGCCAGCAGCAAAGCGGGACGGGATACGCAGTATTTT.

The CDR3 coding sequence is TGCAGCGTTGGGGGAGGTCAAAATCAGCCCCAGCATTTT. It translates to CSVGGGQNQPQHF. The V and J genes are TRBV29-1 and TRBJ1-5; D is unresolved. This CDR3 comprises 13 residues. The V gene lost 4 bases and the J gene lost 4 bases, with 11 bases spanning the gap. Germline CDR1 is SQVTM and CDR2 is ANQGSEA.

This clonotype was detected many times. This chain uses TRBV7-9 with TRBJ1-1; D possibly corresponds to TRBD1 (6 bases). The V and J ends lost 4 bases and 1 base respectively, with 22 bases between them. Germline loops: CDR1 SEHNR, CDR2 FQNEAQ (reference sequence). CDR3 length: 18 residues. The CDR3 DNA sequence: TGTGCCAGCAGCTCAGCAGATAAAGGGGGTCCCTGGAACACTGAAGCTTTCTTT. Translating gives CASSSADKGGPWNTEAFF.

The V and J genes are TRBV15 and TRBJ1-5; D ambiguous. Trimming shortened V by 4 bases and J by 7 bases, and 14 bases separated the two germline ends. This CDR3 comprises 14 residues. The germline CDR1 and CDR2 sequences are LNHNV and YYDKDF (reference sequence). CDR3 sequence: CATSIDTLGQPQHF. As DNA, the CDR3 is TGTGCCACCAGCATCGATACATTGGGCCAGCCCCAGCATTTT.